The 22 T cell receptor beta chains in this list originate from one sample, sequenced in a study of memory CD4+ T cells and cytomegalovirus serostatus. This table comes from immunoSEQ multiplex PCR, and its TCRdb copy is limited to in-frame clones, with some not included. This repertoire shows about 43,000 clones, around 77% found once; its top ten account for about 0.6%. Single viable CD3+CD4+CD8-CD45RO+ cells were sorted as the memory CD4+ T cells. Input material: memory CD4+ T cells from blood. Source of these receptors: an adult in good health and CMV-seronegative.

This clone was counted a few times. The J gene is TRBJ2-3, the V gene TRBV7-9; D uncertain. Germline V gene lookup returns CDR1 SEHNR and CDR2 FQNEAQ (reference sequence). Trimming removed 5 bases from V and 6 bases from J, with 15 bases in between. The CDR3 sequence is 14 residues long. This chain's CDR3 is CASSLGTAWDTQYF. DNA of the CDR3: TGTGCCAGCAGCCTTGGCACAGCGTGGGATACGCAGTATTTT.

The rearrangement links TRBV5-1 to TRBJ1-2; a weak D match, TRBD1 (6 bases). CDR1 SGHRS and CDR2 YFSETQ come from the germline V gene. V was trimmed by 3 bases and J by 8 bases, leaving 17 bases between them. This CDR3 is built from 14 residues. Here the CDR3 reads CASSYGDNTRGYTF. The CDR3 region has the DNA TGCGCCAGCAGCTATGGGGACAATACGAGAGGCTACACCTTC.

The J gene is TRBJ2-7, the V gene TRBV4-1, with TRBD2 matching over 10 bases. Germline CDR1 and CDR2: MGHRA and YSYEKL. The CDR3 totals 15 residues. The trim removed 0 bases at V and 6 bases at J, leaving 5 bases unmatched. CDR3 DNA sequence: TGCGCCAGCAGCCAAGATGAGGCTAGCGGGGGCGAGCAGTACTTC. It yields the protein CASSQDEASGGEQYF.

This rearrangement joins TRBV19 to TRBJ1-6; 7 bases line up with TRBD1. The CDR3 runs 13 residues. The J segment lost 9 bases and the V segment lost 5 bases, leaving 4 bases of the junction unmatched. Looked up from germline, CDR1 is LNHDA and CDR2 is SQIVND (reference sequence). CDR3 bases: TGTGCCAGTAGTGCCCACAGGGGTTCACCCCTCCACTTT. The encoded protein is CASSAHRGSPLHF. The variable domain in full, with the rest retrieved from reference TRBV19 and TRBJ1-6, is DGGITQSPKYLFRKEGQNVTLSCEQNLNHDAMYWYRQDPGQGLRLIYYSQIVNDFQKGDIAEGYSVSREKKESFPLTVTSAQKNPTAFYLCASSAHRGSPLHFGNGTRLTVT.

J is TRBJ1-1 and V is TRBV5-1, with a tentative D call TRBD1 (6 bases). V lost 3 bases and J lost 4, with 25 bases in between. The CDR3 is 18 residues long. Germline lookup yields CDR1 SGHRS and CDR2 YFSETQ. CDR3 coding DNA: TGCGCCAGCAGCTCCGGTGACAGGATGGTCATGCGGGCCACTGAAGCTTTCTTT. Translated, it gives CASSSGDRMVMRATEAFF.

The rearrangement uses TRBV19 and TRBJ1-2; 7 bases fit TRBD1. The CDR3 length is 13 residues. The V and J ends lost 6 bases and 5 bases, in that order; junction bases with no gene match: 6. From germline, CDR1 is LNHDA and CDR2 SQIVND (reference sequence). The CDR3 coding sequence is TGTGCCAGTAGATCAGGGGGTAGATATGGCTACACCTTC. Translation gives CASRSGGRYGYTF. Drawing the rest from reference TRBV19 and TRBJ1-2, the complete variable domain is DGGITQSPKYLFRKEGQNVTLSCEQNLNHDAMYWYRQDPGQGLRLIYYSQIVNDFQKGDIAEGYSVSREKKESFPLTVTSAQKNPTAFYLCASRSGGRYGYTFGSGTRLTVV.

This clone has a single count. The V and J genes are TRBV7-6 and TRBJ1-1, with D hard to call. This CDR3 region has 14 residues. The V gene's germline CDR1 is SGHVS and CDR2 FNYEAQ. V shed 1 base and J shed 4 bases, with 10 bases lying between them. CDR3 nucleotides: TGTGCCAGCAGCTTAGGCCCCAGTCCCACTGAAGCTTTCTTT. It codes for CASSLGPSPTEAFF.

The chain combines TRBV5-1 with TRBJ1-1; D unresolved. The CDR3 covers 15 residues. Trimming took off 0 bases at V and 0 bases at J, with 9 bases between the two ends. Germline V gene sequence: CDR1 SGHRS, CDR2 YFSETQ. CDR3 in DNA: TGCGCCAGCAGCTTGGCCGAAGGCTTGAACACTGAAGCTTTCTTT. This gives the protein CASSLAEGLNTEAFF.

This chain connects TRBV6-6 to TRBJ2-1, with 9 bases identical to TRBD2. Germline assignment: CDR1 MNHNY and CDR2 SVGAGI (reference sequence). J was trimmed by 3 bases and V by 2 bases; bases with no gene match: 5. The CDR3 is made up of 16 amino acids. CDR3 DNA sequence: TGTGCCAGCAGTTACGTAGCGGGGGCCAACTACAATGAGCAGTTCTTC. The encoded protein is CASSYVAGANYNEQFF.

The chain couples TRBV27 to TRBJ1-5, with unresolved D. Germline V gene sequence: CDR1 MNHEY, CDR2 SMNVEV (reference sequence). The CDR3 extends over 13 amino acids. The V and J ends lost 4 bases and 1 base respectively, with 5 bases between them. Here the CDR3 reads CASSSRSNQPQHF. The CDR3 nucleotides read TGTGCCAGCAGTTCGAGAAGCAATCAGCCCCAGCATTTT.

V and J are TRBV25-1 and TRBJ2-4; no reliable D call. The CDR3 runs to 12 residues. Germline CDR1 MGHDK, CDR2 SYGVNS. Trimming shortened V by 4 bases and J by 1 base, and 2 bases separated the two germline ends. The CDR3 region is CASSAAKNIQYF. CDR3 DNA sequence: TGTGCCAGCAGTGCGGCCAAAAACATTCAGTACTTC.

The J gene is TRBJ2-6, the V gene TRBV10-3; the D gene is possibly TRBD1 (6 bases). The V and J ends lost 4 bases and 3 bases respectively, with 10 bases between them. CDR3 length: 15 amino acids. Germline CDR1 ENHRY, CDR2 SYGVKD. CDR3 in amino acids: CAISVGANGANVLTF. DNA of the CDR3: TGTGCCATCAGTGTGGGGGCTAATGGGGCCAACGTCCTGACTTTC.

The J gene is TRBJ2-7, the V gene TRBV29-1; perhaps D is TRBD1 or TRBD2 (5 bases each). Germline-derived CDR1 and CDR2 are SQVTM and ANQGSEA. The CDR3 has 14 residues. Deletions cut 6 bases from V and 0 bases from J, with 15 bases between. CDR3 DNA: TGCAGCGTGTTAGGGACCAGGATCTCCTACGAGCAGTACTTC. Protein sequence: CSVLGTRISYEQYF.

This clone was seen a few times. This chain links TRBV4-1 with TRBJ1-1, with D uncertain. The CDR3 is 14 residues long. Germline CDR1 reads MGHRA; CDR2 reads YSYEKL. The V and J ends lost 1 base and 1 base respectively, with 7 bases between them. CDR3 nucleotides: TGCGCCAGCAGCCAAGGCCACACGAACACTGAAGCTTTCTTT. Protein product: CASSQGHTNTEAFF.

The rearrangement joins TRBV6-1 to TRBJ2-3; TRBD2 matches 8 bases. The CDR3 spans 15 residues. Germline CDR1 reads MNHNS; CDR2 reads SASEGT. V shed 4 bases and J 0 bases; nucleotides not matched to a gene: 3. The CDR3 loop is CASSGLARSTDTQYF. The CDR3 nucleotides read TGTGCCAGCAGTGGACTAGCGCGGAGCACAGATACGCAGTATTTT.

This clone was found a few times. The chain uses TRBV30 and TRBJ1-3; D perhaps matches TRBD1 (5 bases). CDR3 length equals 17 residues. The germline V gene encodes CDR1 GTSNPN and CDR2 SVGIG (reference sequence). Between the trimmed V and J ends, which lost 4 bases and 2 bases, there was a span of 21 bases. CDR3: CAWIPIRGGLPGNTIYF. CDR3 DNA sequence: TGTGCCTGGATTCCTATTCGGGGGGGACTCCCTGGAAACACCATATATTTT.

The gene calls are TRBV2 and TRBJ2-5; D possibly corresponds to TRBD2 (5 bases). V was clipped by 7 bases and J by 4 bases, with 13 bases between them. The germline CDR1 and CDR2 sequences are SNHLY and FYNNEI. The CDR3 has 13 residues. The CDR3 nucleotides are TGTGCCAGCACGCCGGGGTGGACAGAGACCCAGTACTTC. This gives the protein CASTPGWTETQYF.

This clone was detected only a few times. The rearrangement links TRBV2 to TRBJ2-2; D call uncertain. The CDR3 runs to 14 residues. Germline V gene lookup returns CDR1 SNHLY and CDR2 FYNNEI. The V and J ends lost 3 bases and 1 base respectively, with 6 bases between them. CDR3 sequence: CASSEVRNTGELFF. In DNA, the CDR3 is TGTGCCAGCAGTGAGGTCAGGAACACCGGGGAGCTGTTTTTT.

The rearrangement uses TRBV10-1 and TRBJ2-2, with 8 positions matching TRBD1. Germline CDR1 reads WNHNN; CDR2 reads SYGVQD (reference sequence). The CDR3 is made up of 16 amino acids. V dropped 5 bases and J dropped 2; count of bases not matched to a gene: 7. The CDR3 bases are TGCGCCAGCAGTCTTCCCGGGACAGGAAACACCGGGGAGCTGTTTTTT. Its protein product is CASSLPGTGNTGELFF.

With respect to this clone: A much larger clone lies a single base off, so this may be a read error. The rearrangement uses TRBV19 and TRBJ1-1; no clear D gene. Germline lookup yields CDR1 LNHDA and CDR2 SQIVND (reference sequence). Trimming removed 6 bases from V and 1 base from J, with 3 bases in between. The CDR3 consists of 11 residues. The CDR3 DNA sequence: TGTGCCAGTAGACAGAACACTGAAGCTTTCTTT. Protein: CASRQNTEAFF.

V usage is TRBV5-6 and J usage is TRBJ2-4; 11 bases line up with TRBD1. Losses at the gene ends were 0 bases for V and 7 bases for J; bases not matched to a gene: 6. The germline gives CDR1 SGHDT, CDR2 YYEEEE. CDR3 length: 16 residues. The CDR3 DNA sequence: TGTGCCAGCAGCTTGGGGGACAGGGGGATTAAGAACATTCAGTACTTC. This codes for CASSLGDRGIKNIQYF.

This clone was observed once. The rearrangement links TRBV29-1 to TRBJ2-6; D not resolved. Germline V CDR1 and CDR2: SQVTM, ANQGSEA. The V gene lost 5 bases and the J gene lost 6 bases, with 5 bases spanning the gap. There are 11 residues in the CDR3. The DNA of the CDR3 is TGCAGCGTTCAGGAGGCCAACGTCCTGACTTTC. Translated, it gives CSVQEANVLTF.